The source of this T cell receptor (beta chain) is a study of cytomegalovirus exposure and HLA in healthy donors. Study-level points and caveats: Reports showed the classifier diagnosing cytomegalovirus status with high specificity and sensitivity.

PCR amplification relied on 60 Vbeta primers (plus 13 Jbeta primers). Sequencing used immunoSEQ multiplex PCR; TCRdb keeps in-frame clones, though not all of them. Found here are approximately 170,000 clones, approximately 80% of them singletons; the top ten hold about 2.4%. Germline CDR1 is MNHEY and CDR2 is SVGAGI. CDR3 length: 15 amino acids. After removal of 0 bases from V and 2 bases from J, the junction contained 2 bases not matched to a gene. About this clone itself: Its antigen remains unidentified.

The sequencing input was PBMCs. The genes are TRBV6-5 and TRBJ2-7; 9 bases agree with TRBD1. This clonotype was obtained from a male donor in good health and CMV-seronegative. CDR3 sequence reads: CASSYSTGGTYEQYF. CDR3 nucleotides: TGTGCCAGCAGTTACTCGACAGGGGGAACCTACGAGCAGTACTTC.